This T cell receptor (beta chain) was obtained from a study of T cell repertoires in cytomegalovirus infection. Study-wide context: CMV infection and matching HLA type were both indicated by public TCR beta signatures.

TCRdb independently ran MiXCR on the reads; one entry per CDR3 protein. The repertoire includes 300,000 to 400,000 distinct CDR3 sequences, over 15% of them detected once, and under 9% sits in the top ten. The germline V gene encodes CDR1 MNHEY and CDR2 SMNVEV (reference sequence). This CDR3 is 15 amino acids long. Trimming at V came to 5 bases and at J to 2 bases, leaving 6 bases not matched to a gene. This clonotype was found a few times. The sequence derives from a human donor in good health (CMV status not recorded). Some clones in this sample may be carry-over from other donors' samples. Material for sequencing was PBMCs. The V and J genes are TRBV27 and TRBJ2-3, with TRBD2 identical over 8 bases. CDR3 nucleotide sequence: TGTGCCAGCAGTCCCCGACTAGCGCTCACAGATACGCAGTATTTT. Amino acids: CASSPRLALTDTQYF.